This T cell receptor (beta chain) was retrieved from a study of regulatory T cells in long-lasting Graves disease listed by TCRdb under 2021. Study-wide context: Patients with newly diagnosed Graves' disease had been on antithyroid drugs for under 3 months. A total of 33 samples underwent TCR sequencing, from roughly 13 patients with persistent Graves' disease and some 20 patients with newly diagnosed Graves' disease. Patients with persistent Graves' disease were compared with patients with newly diagnosed Graves' disease using TCR sequencing and RNA sequencing of peripheral blood. The study was conducted in China and was registered as a clinical trial.

V is clipped by 6 bases and J by 4 bases, and the sequence between their germline boundaries is 12 bases long. Based on the germline V gene, the CDR1 and CDR2 sequences are MDHEN and SYDVKM. Spanning cysteine to phenylalanine, the CDR3 consists of 13 amino acids. Only the CDR3 portion is preserved as DNA: 39 bases, with reading frame beginning at the first base. This clonotype was counted many times. No antigen is known for it. Base qualities are not provided; no much larger clone lies one nucleotide away. The method behind the library was multiplex PCR. For sequencing, an Illumina HiSeq 4000 was employed. CDR3 regions were amplified by Arm-PCR with iRepertoire HTBI primers to construct TCR beta libraries. Before sequencing, the PCR products went through gel purification. The authors' pipeline ran thus. A total of under 80 TRBV and approximately 13 TRBJ segments were identified across samples and were used for gene usage analysis of CDR3 amino acid clonotypes. Filtered high-quality paired reads were merged into contigs using COPE and FqMerger. Contigs were aligned with BLAST to IMGT TRBV, TRBD and TRBJ reference genes, and CDR3 was defined per IMGT. Highly expanded clones were defined as clonotypes with a frequency above 0.1%. Shannon entropy served as the measure of repertoire diversity, while the Gini coefficient captured V-J evenness. A clonotype was considered public if more than one individual shared it. In-frame beta chains were kept once TCRdb had trimmed the public reads at Q25 with fastp and called clones with MiXCR. Rows matching on CDR3 protein sequence are summarized as one entry with the most common DNA and genes. These V and J calls are TCRdb output, not the study's own analysis. The sample has hundreds of thousands of distinct CDR3 sequences on record, less than 20% of them singletons. The ten most abundant clones make up around 10% of the sample.

The sample's time point, from its label and the paper: newly diagnosed GD, antithyroid drugs for less than 3 months. RNA was extracted from PBMCs in TRIzol for both TCR sequencing and RNA sequencing. The diagnosis of Graves' disease followed American Thyroid Association guidelines. The patients came from an endocrinology department in Xi'an, China. From each patient, approximately 10 milliliters of peripheral blood was collected into an EDTA anticoagulant tube. PBMCs were isolated by Ficoll Paque Plus density gradient separation without further T cell sorting. An Agilent 2100 Bioanalyzer and agarose gel were used to check RNA quality, while a NanoDrop 2000 measured RNA concentration. Study-wide conclusions, independent of this receptor: Only the TCR beta chain was sequenced and analyzed. Patients with persistent disease shared more public clonotypes (around 2,500) than newly diagnosed patients did (about 1,000). Peripheral blood alone was examined, since thyroid tissue, which constituted the primary lesion, could not be accessed. Preferential use of TRBV28, TRBJ1-2 and TRBJ2-5 was observed in persistent disease, whereas TRBV20-1 and TRBJ2-1 were favored in newly diagnosed disease. The small sample size was acknowledged by the authors as a limitation that may reduce accuracy. Compared with newly diagnosed patients, persistent Graves' disease patients had lower TCR Shannon entropy and fewer highly expanded clones, which suggests clonal expansion.

These data are also associated with another study on T cells in Graves' hyperthyroidism and ophthalmopathy. Looking at the second paper: Stable Graves' hyperthyroidism was defined as no progression to ophthalmopathy during 18 months of follow-up. Hyperthyroidism patients were aged 18 to 65 years and newly diagnosed, with disease duration of less than 2 months. Patients with uncontrolled infections, other autoimmune diseases, pregnancy or lactation were excluded. Diagnoses relied on clinical symptoms, serum thyroxine and TRAb, thyroid ultrasound and orbital computed tomography. For the first round of RT-PCR on the TCR CDR3, the HTBI primer set was used together with the Qiagen OneStep RT-PCR kit. Most expanded thyroid clonotypes (frequency above 0.001) were also detected in blood, a finding suggesting that blood repertoires may reflect thyroid immune responses. A 13 V-J signature model separated ophthalmopathy from stable hyperthyroidism, with about 90% sensitivity and about 81% specificity in cross-validation and 80%/75% in testing. In validation, the model predicted progression to ophthalmopathy with 55% to 71% sensitivity and 72% to 85% specificity, a median of roughly seven months before onset. To identify distinguishing TCR V-J signatures, a discovery cohort of around 100 patients was used, comprising 43 with Graves' ophthalmopathy and 57 with stable Graves' hyperthyroidism. Whether ophthalmopathy could be predicted prospectively was tested in an independent validation cohort made up of 18 to 20 hyperthyroidism patients plus 17 patients who later progressed to ophthalmopathy. The roughly 90 discovery patients were divided at random into training and test sets in a 7:3 ratio. In about 6 Graves' hyperthyroidism patients, the study also compared T-cell repertoires from thyroid tissue with T-cell repertoires from blood. After blood sampling, hyperthyroidism patients were treated with methimazole at a starting dose of 30 mg daily, and ophthalmopathy patients were treated with high-dose intravenous methylprednisolone. Libraries were constructed in a second round of multiplex PCR, after which size selection and purification were carried out. Paired-end sequencing of the libraries was performed with 100 bp reads on an Illumina HiSeq2000. SOAPnuke was used to process the raw data, with reads discarded if the reads contained adapters or uncalled bases, had a mean Phred below 15, or lacked an exact constant-primer or identifier match. High-quality paired reads were merged using COPE v1.2.5, and each unique nucleotide sequence was defined as a clonotype. MiTCR v1.1 was used to align the clonotypes against IMGT TRBV, TRBD and TRBJ reference segments. The analysis was restricted to V-J combinations with a frequency above 0.0001, which together covered 99% to 99.2% of the repertoires. A TCS score was defined as the ratio of F50 (clonal expansion) to E x V (chaos), with BLOSUM62-based TCRdist applied between CDR3 peptides within each V-J. Welch's t-statistics and random forest reduced around 550 V-J features to around 14, which were used in a naive Bayes classifier (R e1071). No statistical method was used to set the sample size in advance, and investigators knew the group allocation. According to the paper, TCR Vbeta CDR3 sequencing was carried out on 135 peripheral blood samples, which came from fewer than 50 ophthalmopathy, approximately 72 hyperthyroidism and approximately 17 progressor patients.

The sample here was peripheral blood mononuclear cells (PBMCs), taken at new diagnosis, from a patient treated with antithyroid drugs. This TCR derives from a woman in her twenties or thirties with Graves disease. Donor details come from another sample of the same person, matched by shared clones. The chain joins TRBV28 to TRBJ1-2; the D gene cannot be named for sure. This receptor has the CDR3 CASSGRTPYGYTF. The DNA is as follows: TGTGCCAGCAGCGGACGGACCCCCTATGGCTACACCTTC.